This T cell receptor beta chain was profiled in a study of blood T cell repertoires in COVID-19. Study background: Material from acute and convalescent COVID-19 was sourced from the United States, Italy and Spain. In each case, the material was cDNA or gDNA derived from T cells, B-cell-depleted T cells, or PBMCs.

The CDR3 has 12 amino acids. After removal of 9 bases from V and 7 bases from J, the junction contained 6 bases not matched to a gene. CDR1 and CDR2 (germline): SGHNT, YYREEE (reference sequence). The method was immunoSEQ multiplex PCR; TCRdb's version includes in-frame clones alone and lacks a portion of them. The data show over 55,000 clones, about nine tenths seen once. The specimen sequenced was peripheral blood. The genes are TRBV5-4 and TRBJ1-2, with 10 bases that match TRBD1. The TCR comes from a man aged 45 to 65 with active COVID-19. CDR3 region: CAKSTGGFGYTF. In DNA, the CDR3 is TGTGCCAAGTCGACAGGGGGCTTTGGCTACACCTTC.